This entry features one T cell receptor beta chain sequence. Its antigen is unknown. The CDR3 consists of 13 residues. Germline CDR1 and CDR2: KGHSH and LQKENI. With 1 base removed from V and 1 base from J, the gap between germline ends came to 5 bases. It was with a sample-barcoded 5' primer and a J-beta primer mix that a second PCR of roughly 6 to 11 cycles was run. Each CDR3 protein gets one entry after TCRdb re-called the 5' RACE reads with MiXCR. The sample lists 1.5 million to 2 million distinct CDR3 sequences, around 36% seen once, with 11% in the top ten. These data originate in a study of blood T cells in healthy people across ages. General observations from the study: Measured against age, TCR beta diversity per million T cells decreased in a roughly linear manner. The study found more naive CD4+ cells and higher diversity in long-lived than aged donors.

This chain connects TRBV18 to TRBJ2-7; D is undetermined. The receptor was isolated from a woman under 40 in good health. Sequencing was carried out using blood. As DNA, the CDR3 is TGTGCCAGCTCACCACGGCAGTCCTACGAGCAGTACTTC. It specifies CASSPRQSYEQYF.